This T cell receptor (beta chain) originates from a study of blood T cell repertoires in COVID-19. Study-wide context: Collection of acute and convalescent COVID-19 samples took place in the United States, Italy and Spain. T cells, B-cell-depleted T cells, or PBMCs provided the cDNA or gDNA that served as material.

Authors' processing steps: Amplification with reference gene primers provided the estimates of nucleated cell counts. Assay: immunoSEQ multiplex PCR; the TCRdb copy retains only in-frame clones and omits some. The D gene and trimming were derived from the DNA, and the V and J assignments and clone size from that table. The sample carries around 280,000 clones, about 85% recorded once. Germline CDR1 is PRHDT and CDR2 is FYEKMQ (reference sequence). V lost 5 bases to trimming and J lost 8 bases, with 8 bases between them. The CDR3 is 11 amino acids. Input material: peripheral blood. The genes are TRBV13 and TRBJ2-3; maybe TRBD2 (6 bases). This receptor was identified in a woman aged 45-65 years with active or convalescent COVID-19. CDR3 sequence (DNA): TGTGCCAGCAGCCAACTAGCTACGCAGTATTTT. Amino acids: CASSQLATQYF.